The clone carrying this T cell receptor beta chain was recorded many times. This entry belongs to a study of T cells in Graves' hyperthyroidism and ophthalmopathy. Trimming removed 6 bases from V and 7 bases from J, with 16 bases in between. This CDR3 is built from 14 residues. Researchers took RNA transcripts and amplified the TCR beta CDR3 regions from them. During a first-round RT-PCR of the TCR CDR3, the HTBI primer set was used. TCRdb re-called the multiplex PCR reads with MiXCR, one entry per CDR3 protein. In the table there are 300,000 to 350,000 distinct CDR3 sequences, more than 11% of which are singletons.

Sequencing was done on a sample of blood. This TCR was sampled from a woman in her 30s with Graves' hyperthyroidism. The chain carries TRBV12-3 or TRBV12-4 and TRBJ1-3; D is possibly TRBD1 (5 bases). CDR3 sequence (DNA): TGTGCCAGCAGCCGGGCCGGGGAGGGGAACACCATATATTTT. Translated: CASSRAGEGNTIYF.